This is a list of T cell receptor beta chains from one sample in a study of blood T cell repertoires in COVID-19. Sequenced by immunoSEQ multiplex PCR; TCRdb stores in-frame clones only, minus some. The sample has about 14,000 clones, approximately 81% seen once. The specimen was peripheral blood. These receptor sequences come from a human donor in a cohort sampled during active COVID-19. Each CDR3 is given with its conserved first and last residue. Fields, in order: CDR3 DNA, CDR3 protein, J gene, clone size, V gene, D gene. The D gene is left open where the match is weak. Not all rows give a size; the values are once, few, many and, for expanded clones, a class.

DNA: TGTGCCAGCAGTGAAGGGCAGAACTATGGCTACACCTTC
CDR3: CASSEGQNYGYTF
J: TRBJ1-2
size: -
V: TRBV25-1
D: -

DNA: TGTGCCTGGAGTGAAGCTAATGAAGCTTTCTTT
CDR3: CAWSEANEAFF
J: TRBJ1-1
size: -
V: TRBV30
D: -

DNA: TGTGCCAGCATGGGGGGGCACGAGCAGTACTTC
CDR3: CASMGGHEQYF
J: TRBJ2-7
size: -
V: TRBV27
D: -

DNA: TGTGCCAGCAGCGTAGGGACAGGGGGAGATGTGGGGACCCAGTACTTC
CDR3: CASSVGTGGDVGTQYF
J: TRBJ2-5
size: -
V: TRBV9
D: TRBD1

DNA: TGTGCCAGCAGCCCGGGGACTAGCGGGAGAACGGGAACGCAGTATTTT
CDR3: CASSPGTSGRTGTQYF
J: TRBJ2-3
size: -
V: TRBV5-4
D: TRBD2

DNA: TGTGCCAGCAGCCCATCAGGGGGGTTCCACGAGCAGTACTTC
CDR3: CASSPSGGFHEQYF
J: TRBJ2-7
size: -
V: TRBV7-2
D: -

DNA: TGCGCCAGCAGCTTGGCGGGACAGGGGAATCAGCCCCAGCATTTT
CDR3: CASSLAGQGNQPQHF
J: TRBJ1-5
size: -
V: TRBV5-1
D: TRBD1

DNA: TGTGCCAGCAGTTGGGGCCATTTGAACACTGAAGCTTTCTTT
CDR3: CASSWGHLNTEAFF
J: TRBJ1-1
size: many
V: TRBV6-6
D: -

DNA: TGTGCCAGCAGCGGAGATGACAGGGGACATAGAGATTCACCCCTCCACTTT
CDR3: CASSGDDRGHRDSPLHF
J: TRBJ1-6
size: many
V: TRBV9
D: TRBD1

DNA: TGTGCCAGCAGCCCGTCACCGGGATTTGAAGCTTTCTTT
CDR3: CASSPSPGFEAFF
J: TRBJ1-1
size: -
V: TRBV6-5
D: -

DNA: TGTGCCAGCAGCTTATGGCTTACAGGGGCCCTTCCCTCTTACGAGCAGTACTTC
CDR3: CASSLWLTGALPSYEQYF
J: TRBJ2-7
size: medium-sized
V: TRBV13
D: TRBD1

DNA: TGTGCCTGTCCGGGACAGGGGGCGCATTTCTATGGCTACACCTTC
CDR3: CACPGQGAHFYGYTF
J: TRBJ1-2
size: -
V: TRBV30
D: TRBD1

DNA: TGTGCCAGCAGTTCTAGCGGGGGAACCTTAGATACGCAGTATTTT
CDR3: CASSSSGGTLDTQYF
J: TRBJ2-3
size: many
V: TRBV9
D: TRBD2

DNA: TGTGCCAGCAGCCGAATCTGGAGCGGTTCAAACAATGAGCAGTTCTTC
CDR3: CASSRIWSGSNNEQFF
J: TRBJ2-1
size: -
V: TRBV5-6
D: -

DNA: TGTGCCAGCAGACCGGAGGGAGGGGCGGGCAATGAGCAGTTCTTC
CDR3: CASRPEGGAGNEQFF
J: TRBJ2-1
size: -
V: TRBV9
D: TRBD2

DNA: TGTGCCAGCGGACGAACTAGCGGGAGTCTCTACGAGCAGTACTTC
CDR3: CASGRTSGSLYEQYF
J: TRBJ2-7
size: few
V: TRBV6-5
D: TRBD2

DNA: TGTGCCAGCAGTCCCGGGACACACTCTGGGGCCAACGTCCTGACTTTC
CDR3: CASSPGTHSGANVLTF
J: TRBJ2-6
size: -
V: TRBV28
D: -

DNA: TGTGCCAGTACAGGGGAGCGGAATGGCTACACCTTC
CDR3: CASTGERNGYTF
J: TRBJ1-2
size: -
V: TRBV9
D: TRBD1

DNA: TGCGCCAGCAGCGGAGGGACAGGGGCACTTCCCTATGGCTACACCTTC
CDR3: CASSGGTGALPYGYTF
J: TRBJ1-2
size: -
V: TRBV4-1
D: TRBD1

DNA: TGTGCCATCAGTGAGTCGCGGCCAGGGATGGATGAAAAACTGTTTTTT
CDR3: CAISESRPGMDEKLFF
J: TRBJ1-4
size: -
V: TRBV10-3
D: -

DNA: TGTGCCAGCAGCCAGGGCAGGGCTTTATCCTACGAGCAGTACTTC
CDR3: CASSQGRALSYEQYF
J: TRBJ2-7
size: -
V: TRBV6-5
D: -

DNA: TGTGCCAGCTCACCACCGACTAAAGGACGGACTTCTGGCTACACCTTC
CDR3: CASSPPTKGRTSGYTF
J: TRBJ1-2
size: -
V: TRBV18
D: -

DNA: TGTGCCAGCAGCCCAGGGTTTCGGGAGCTGTTTTTT
CDR3: CASSPGFRELFF
J: TRBJ2-2
size: -
V: TRBV6-5
D: -

DNA: TGTGCCAGCACCAGAGGAGCGGCTAGCTCCTACAATGAGCAGTTCTTC
CDR3: CASTRGAASSYNEQFF
J: TRBJ2-1
size: -
V: TRBV11-3
D: -

DNA: TGCGCCAGCAGCCAAGAGACAATGAACACTGAAGCTTTCTTT
CDR3: CASSQETMNTEAFF
J: TRBJ1-1
size: -
V: TRBV4-1
D: -

DNA: TGTGCCATCCAGGCCCTAATTGATCAGCCCCAGCATTTT
CDR3: CAIQALIDQPQHF
J: TRBJ1-5
size: once
V: TRBV10-3
D: -

DNA: TGTGCCAGCAGCTCACTGCCCCCGACAGATGGGGCCAAAAACATTCAGTACTTC
CDR3: CASSSLPPTDGAKNIQYF
J: TRBJ2-4
size: -
V: TRBV7-6
D: -

DNA: TGTGCCAGCAGCCAAGCAAGAGGGATGAACACCGGGGAGCTGTTTTTT
CDR3: CASSQARGMNTGELFF
J: TRBJ2-2
size: few
V: TRBV14
D: -

DNA: TGTGCCAGCAGTCCCCCCAGGTTGGAAATGAACACTGAAGCTTTCTTT
CDR3: CASSPPRLEMNTEAFF
J: TRBJ1-1
size: once
V: TRBV28
D: -

DNA: TGTGCCAGCAGTTTCAGTGAGGGGGCGCGTGAAAAACTGTTTTTT
CDR3: CASSFSEGAREKLFF
J: TRBJ1-4
size: -
V: TRBV28
D: TRBD1

DNA: TGTGCCAGCAGTAGCGGGAGGTCTCCCTACAATGAGCAGTTCTTC
CDR3: CASSSGRSPYNEQFF
J: TRBJ2-1
size: -
V: TRBV6-6
D: TRBD2

DNA: TGTGCCAGTAGTACGGGACTAGCGACAGATACGCAGTATTTT
CDR3: CASSTGLATDTQYF
J: TRBJ2-3
size: -
V: TRBV19
D: TRBD2

DNA: TGCGCCAGCAGTCCTTCCGGGACAGGGGACTATGGCTACACCTTC
CDR3: CASSPSGTGDYGYTF
J: TRBJ1-2
size: -
V: TRBV10-1
D: TRBD1

DNA: TGTGCCAGCAGCTTAGTGAGCGGGAGTTCAAACGAGCAGTACTTC
CDR3: CASSLVSGSSNEQYF
J: TRBJ2-7
size: -
V: TRBV7-2
D: TRBD2

DNA: TGTGCCAGCAGCACCCGGACAGGAGCAGATACGCAGTATTTT
CDR3: CASSTRTGADTQYF
J: TRBJ2-3
size: -
V: TRBV9
D: TRBD1

DNA: TGTGCCAGCAGCCTCGGGAGGGCCCTCGGCACAGATACGCAGTATTTT
CDR3: CASSLGRALGTDTQYF
J: TRBJ2-3
size: -
V: TRBV7-2
D: TRBD2

DNA: TGCGCCAGCAGCCTTGGACTAGCGGGGTACAATGAGCAGTTCTTC
CDR3: CASSLGLAGYNEQFF
J: TRBJ2-1
size: once
V: TRBV4-3
D: TRBD2

DNA: TGTGCCACCAGTGATTTCCCCCAACGGAGCTCCTACAATGAGCAGTTCTTC
CDR3: CATSDFPQRSSYNEQFF
J: TRBJ2-1
size: -
V: TRBV24-1
D: -

DNA: TGCGCCAGCAGCTCCTCCTGGACAGGGGTCGATGAGCAGTTCTTC
CDR3: CASSSSWTGVDEQFF
J: TRBJ2-1
size: -
V: TRBV5-1
D: TRBD1

DNA: TGTGCCAGCAGTGCTCAGGGACTAGCGGGCGGCAACGAGCAGTACTTC
CDR3: CASSAQGLAGGNEQYF
J: TRBJ2-7
size: -
V: TRBV6-1
D: TRBD2

DNA: TGTGCAAGTCGCTTAGTGGTCAAACTTACGGGGGGAGCTGAAGCTTTCTTT
CDR3: CASRLVVKLTGGAEAFF
J: TRBJ1-1
size: -
V: TRBV12-2
D: -